This T cell receptor (beta chain) was observed in a study of cytomegalovirus exposure and HLA in healthy donors. Concerning this clone: The antigen remains undetermined.

Researchers ran the PCR with 60 Vbeta and 13 Jbeta primers. In the original workflow: In a later analysis, the count reached some 75 million unique TCR beta chains, with about 12 million shared. Here immunoSEQ multiplex PCR was the method, and the copy in TCRdb shows in-frame clones only, minus some. V, J and clone size are taken as reported in that table, and D and trimming were inferred from the DNA itself. This sample carries under 75,000 clones, 74% of them seen once, and the ten largest clones take approximately 10%. The donors gave bone marrow, and they were healthy. Study-level points and caveats: Many donors shared some public TCRs, even though most TCR sequences were rare.

V shed 3 bases and J shed 5 bases, with 10 bases lying between them. Germline V gene lookup returns CDR1 SNHLY and CDR2 FYNNEI. This CDR3 has 14 amino acids. The source material was PBMCs. The TCR originated in a human donor in good health. The V gene is TRBV2, the J gene TRBJ1-4; no reliable D call. CDR3 DNA: TGTGCCAGCAGTGAGACACTCCCCAATGAAAAACTGTTTTTT. Residues: CASSETLPNEKLFF.